Below, 18 T cell receptor beta chains from the same sample are listed, as sequenced in a study of beta chain features in type 1 diabetes. Reverse transcription of all isolated RNA meant that expressed TCRB transcripts were sequenced. Using immunoSEQ multiplex PCR, the repertoire was profiled, and TCRdb retains in-frame clones only, with some absent. This table has about 350,000 clones, around a fifth appearing once. The sample consisted of naive CD4+ T cells from blood. These receptors all come from a woman in her late teens or twenties in good health.

This clone has only a few counts. The chain is built from TRBV6-1 and TRBJ2-3; 7 bases are shared with TRBD2. The J segment lost 6 bases and the V segment lost 6 bases, leaving 6 bases of the junction unmatched. Germline CDR1 reads MNHNS; CDR2 reads SASEGT. The CDR3 runs to 13 residues. The CDR3 protein is CASRAGTTDTQYF. The CDR3, as DNA: TGTGCCAGCAGGGCCGGGACTACTGATACGCAGTATTTT.

This clone has only a few counts. V usage is TRBV18 and J usage is TRBJ2-2; maybe TRBD2 (5 bases). CDR3 length: 14 amino acids. Germline CDR1 is KGHSH and CDR2 is LQKENI. V gave up 3 bases and J gave up 5 bases, with 10 bases separating them. The CDR3 loop is CASSPFGGTGELFF. The CDR3 coding sequence is TGTGCCAGCTCACCGTTCGGCGGGACCGGGGAGCTGTTTTTT.

The chain uses TRBV30 and TRBJ2-7, with D possibly being TRBD1 (6 bases). CDR3 length equals 11 residues. V shed 8 bases and J shed 5 bases, with 13 bases lying between them. Germline CDR1 and CDR2: GTSNPN and SVGIG (reference sequence). CDR3 DNA sequence: TGTGCCGGGGGCAGGGCCCACGAGCAGTACTTC. This gives the protein CAGGRAHEQYF.

This clone turned up a few times. The gene calls are TRBV7-6 and TRBJ2-5; weak D call: TRBD1 (5 bases). Trimming removed 2 bases from V and 3 bases from J, with 16 bases in between. The CDR3 is 16 residues long. Looked up from germline, CDR1 is SGHVS and CDR2 is FNYEAQ. This CDR3 is CASSLIPQGKEETQYF. In DNA form, the CDR3 reads TGTGCCAGCAGCTTAATCCCCCAGGGAAAGGAAGAGACCCAGTACTTC.

About this clone: Within the sample, other DNA sequences also encode this same CDR3. J is TRBJ1-2 and V is TRBV18; 7 bases are shared with TRBD1. CDR3 length: 13 residues. The V segment lost 6 bases and the J segment 4 bases; nucleotides outside the gene matches: 5. Germline CDR1 KGHSH, CDR2 LQKENI. CDR3 coding DNA: TGTGCCAGCTCCCCAGACAGGGCCTATGGCTACACCTTC. Its protein product is CASSPDRAYGYTF.

The rearrangement uses TRBV7-9 and TRBJ1-5, with a weak D call TRBD1 (5 bases). The V end lost 0 bases, the J end lost 2 bases, and 14 bases lay between the germline ends. This CDR3 region has 17 residues. Germline V gene data show CDR1 as SEHNR and CDR2 as FQNEAQ (reference sequence). The CDR3 nucleotides read TGTGCCAGCAGCTTAGCGGCAGGGTTAGGAGGCAATCAGCCCCAGCATTTT. It translates to CASSLAAGLGGNQPQHF. The entire variable domain, with the rest obtained from reference TRBV7-9 and TRBJ1-5, is as follows: DTGVSQNPRHKITKRGQNVTFRCDPISEHNRLYWYRQTLGQGPEFLTYFQNEAQLEKSRLLSDRFSAERPKGSFSTLEIQRTEQGDSAMYLCASSLAAGLGGNQPQHFGDGTRLSIL.

This clone was counted between two and nine times. CDR3 residues: CARGTVAGYTF. The CDR3 nucleotides are TGTGCCAGGGGGACTGTCGCTGGCTACACCTTC. V is TRBV19 and J is TRBJ1-2; possibly TRBD1 for D (5 bases). The germline gives CDR1 LNHDA, CDR2 SQIVND (reference sequence). There are 11 residues in the CDR3. V lost 9 bases to trimming and J lost 7 bases, with 12 bases between them.

This clone was seen more than once but under ten times. This chain joins TRBV5-4 and TRBJ2-5; D is unresolved. The CDR3 consists of 13 residues. Germline CDR1 reads SGHNT; CDR2 reads YYREEE (reference sequence). Trimming took 4 bases from V and 5 from J, leaving 12 bases between them. The CDR3 region is CASSAFSLETQYF. The CDR3 DNA reads as TGTGCCAGCAGCGCATTTAGTCTCGAGACCCAGTACTTC.

The chain carries TRBV5-1 and TRBJ2-1, with 11 bases that match TRBD2. Germline V gives CDR1 SGHRS, CDR2 YFSETQ. This CDR3 comprises 15 residues. V lost 1 base, J lost 7 bases, and 4 bases stayed unmatched. CDR3 residues: CASSLWPSGRNEQFF. For the CDR3, the DNA is TGCGCCAGCAGCTTGTGGCCTAGCGGGAGGAATGAGCAGTTCTTC.

The table lists this clone with a few counts. The rearrangement joins TRBV7-3 to TRBJ1-1, with 7 bases that match TRBD1. The CDR3 is 13 residues long. The junction had 4 bases not matched to a gene; V was cut back by 4 bases and J by 5 bases. Per germline, CDR1 SGHTA and CDR2 FQGTGA. The CDR3 protein is CASSSRTGTEAFF. In nucleotides, the CDR3 is TGTGCCAGCAGCTCAAGGACAGGAACTGAAGCTTTCTTT. The entire variable domain, with the rest obtained from reference TRBV7-3 and TRBJ1-1, is as follows: GAGVSQTPSNKVTEKGKYVELRCDPISGHTALYWYRQSLGQGPEFLIYFQGTGAADDSGLPNDRFFAVRPEGSVSTLKIQRTERGDSAVYLCASSSRTGTEAFFGQGTRLTVV.

This clone was detected a few times. The rearrangement links TRBV4-1 to TRBJ2-3; TRBD1 agrees at 7 bases. The V gene's germline CDR1 is MGHRA and CDR2 YSYEKL. The CDR3 consists of 17 residues. The trim removed 1 base at V and 4 bases at J, leaving 11 bases unmatched. In DNA, the CDR3 is TGCGCCAGCAGCCAAGGATTACAGGGGCCGCGCCCAGATACGCAGTATTTT. Translation: CASSQGLQGPRPDTQYF.

The rearrangement uses TRBV5-4 and TRBJ2-1; D perhaps matches TRBD2 (5 bases). V lost 5 bases and J lost 0, with 15 bases in between. The CDR3 consists of 16 residues. Germline-derived CDR1 and CDR2 are SGHNT and YYREEE (reference sequence). In DNA, the CDR3 is TGTGCCAGCAGGGCGGGCGGGTCCACCTCCTACAATGAGCAGTTCTTC. Translated, it gives CASRAGGSTSYNEQFF.

This clone was picked up a small number of times. This chain connects TRBV5-1 to TRBJ2-5, with D maybe TRBD2 (6 bases). Trimming left V 1 base short and J 5 bases short, with 18 bases between. CDR1 and CDR2 from the germline V gene are SGHRS and YFSETQ. The CDR3 extends over 16 amino acids. The CDR3 region is CASSLMGRHAGETQYF. The CDR3 nucleotides are TGCGCCAGCAGCTTGATGGGGAGGCACGCAGGGGAGACCCAGTACTTC.

V and J are TRBV5-1 and TRBJ2-3; 7 bases fit TRBD2. V gave up 7 bases and J gave up 2 bases; unmatched junction bases: 4. This CDR3 has 13 amino acids. The germline V gene has CDR1 SGHRS and CDR2 YFSETQ. The CDR3: CASQRGVTDTQYF. The CDR3 coding sequence is TGCGCCAGCCAGCGGGGCGTCACAGATACGCAGTATTTT.

This clone showed up just a few times. The V and J genes are TRBV30 and TRBJ2-7; D might be TRBD1 (5 bases). There are 11 residues in the CDR3. Trimming pared 3 bases from V and 2 bases from J, leaving 5 bases between. Looked up from germline, CDR1 is GTSNPN and CDR2 is SVGIG (reference sequence). CDR3 in amino acids: CAWRQAYEQYF. The CDR3 coding sequence is TGTGCCTGGAGACAGGCCTACGAGCAGTACTTC.

The chain has TRBV5-1 and TRBJ2-1, with a weak D call TRBD2 (6 bases). The germline V gene encodes CDR1 SGHRS and CDR2 YFSETQ. This CDR3 contains 14 residues. V lost 0 bases to trimming and J lost 4 bases, with 8 bases between them. The chain's CDR3 is CASSLGGEYNEQFF. For the CDR3, the DNA is TGCGCCAGCAGCTTGGGCGGGGAATACAATGAGCAGTTCTTC.

The J gene is TRBJ1-2, the V gene TRBV18; tentatively, D is TRBD1 (5 bases). Germline V gene lookup returns CDR1 KGHSH and CDR2 LQKENI. V was trimmed by 0 bases and J by 8 bases, leaving 13 bases between them. The CDR3 has 14 residues. In DNA form, the CDR3 reads TGTGCCAGCTCACCACCGAACCGGGACTCAGGCTACACCTTC. This gives the protein CASSPPNRDSGYTF.

This clone was counted between two and nine times. The V and J genes are TRBV19 and TRBJ1-5; unclear D gene. The V gene's germline CDR1 is LNHDA and CDR2 SQIVND (reference sequence). There are 15 residues in the CDR3. V was clipped by 3 bases and J by 0 bases, with 9 bases between them. CDR3 protein: CASSILADSNQPQHF. CDR3 coding DNA: TGTGCCAGTAGTATTTTGGCGGATAGCAATCAGCCCCAGCATTTT.